This T cell receptor (beta chain) was sequenced during a study of blood T cells in healthy people across ages. Overall study results and limits: When set beside aged donors, long-lived donors presented more naive CD4+ cells and higher diversity.

This CDR3 is built from 15 residues. V shed 4 bases, J shed 6 bases, and the junction held 7 bases outside the gene matches. Germline V gene sequence: CDR1 KGHDR, CDR2 SFDVKD. A sample-barcoded 5' primer and a J-beta primer mix were used in a second PCR of about 7 to 12 cycles. TCRdb reprocessed the 5' RACE reads with MiXCR, giving one entry per CDR3 protein. The repertoire consists of 730,000 or so distinct CDR3 sequences, with around 40% occurring once and the leading ten covering more than 20%. This clonotype was recorded a few times. What it binds is unknown. Samples each had at least 6 micrograms of total RNA extracted.

Sequencing was carried out using blood. This TCR derives from a woman aged 60 to 75 in good health. The rearrangement joins TRBV24-1 to TRBJ2-1; TRBD2 matches 8 bases. CDR3 region: CATSDPTSGSNEQFF. CDR3 bases: TGTGCCACCAGTGACCCCACTAGCGGTTCCAATGAGCAGTTCTTC.